Each of the 5 T cell receptor beta chains below was sequenced from the same sample in a study of cytomegalovirus exposure and HLA in healthy donors. The PCR was carried out with 60 Vbeta primers and 13 Jbeta primers. The data were produced by immunoSEQ multiplex PCR, yet TCRdb's version contains in-frame clones alone and is incomplete. The sample records under 200,000 clones, about three quarters being singletons. Material for sequencing was PBMCs. The receptors here all came from a woman in her thirties or forties in good health and CMV-seropositive.

Notes on this clone: Within the sample, other DNA sequences also encode this same CDR3. V gene TRBV18 combines with J gene TRBJ2-5; D might be TRBD1 (5 bases). The germline V gene has CDR1 KGHSH and CDR2 LQKENI. Trimming removed 0 bases from V and 3 bases from J, with 5 bases in between. The CDR3 has 13 amino acids. Here the CDR3 DNA reads TGTGCCAGCTCACCACCAGGGGAAGAGACCCAGTACTTC. Translated: CASSPPGEETQYF.

This rearrangement joins TRBV28 to TRBJ1-1, with 7 bases identical to TRBD1. J lost 0 bases, V lost 1 base, and 2 bases had no gene match. Germline CDR1 MDHEN, CDR2 SYDVKM. The CDR3 covers 15 residues. DNA of the CDR3: TGTGCCAGCAGTTTATCCGACAGGGTGAACACTGAAGCTTTCTTT. As protein: CASSLSDRVNTEAFF.

The genes are TRBV28 and TRBJ2-7, with D perhaps TRBD1 (5 bases). Germline V gene data show CDR1 as MDHEN and CDR2 as SYDVKM. V lost 1 base, J lost 0 bases, and 7 bases lay in between. This CDR3 spans 14 amino acids. CDR3 sequence: CASSLSGHSYEQYF. The DNA for the CDR3 is TGTGCCAGCAGTTTATCAGGACACTCCTACGAGCAGTACTTC.

This clone was detected only a few times. The sample contains more than one DNA sequence encoding this CDR3. The chain has TRBV5-1 and TRBJ2-1; 12 bases are shared with TRBD2. Germline assignment: CDR1 SGHRS and CDR2 YFSETQ. The CDR3 has 15 amino acids. The V gene end was trimmed by 2 bases and the J gene end by 9 bases; junction bases not matched to a gene: 6. The CDR3 reads CASSFLAGGPGEQFF. CDR3 in DNA: TGCGCCAGCAGCTTTCTAGCGGGGGGGCCAGGTGAGCAGTTCTTC.

The genes are TRBV19 and TRBJ1-3; D not certain. The CDR3 runs 14 residues. The V gene's germline CDR1 is LNHDA and CDR2 SQIVND (reference sequence). The V gene lost 7 bases and the J gene lost 2 bases, with 12 bases spanning the gap. The CDR3 sequence is CASTSGSAGNTIYF. CDR3 bases: TGTGCCAGTACCTCGGGGTCTGCTGGAAACACCATATATTTT.